Listed below are T cell receptor beta chains from one sample, sequenced in a study of CD8 T cells in Susac syndrome. MiXCR was run by TCRdb on the immunoSEQ multiplex PCR reads, yielding one entry per CDR3 protein. The sample records hundreds of thousands of distinct CDR3 sequences, 80% to 95% being singletons. The sample consisted of CD4+ T cells from PBMCs. The receptors shown here come from a human donor with multiple sclerosis. Both conserved end residues are part of each CDR3. Fields, in order: J gene, clone size, D gene, V gene, CDR3 DNA, CDR3 protein. The D gene is left open where the match is weak. Expanded clones are given a class, and other clones once, few, many or no size at all.

TRBJ1-1 - - TRBV18 TGTGCCAGCTCACCTGGGAGATCGGGACAAACTGAAGCTTTCTTT CASSPGRSGQTEAFF
TRBJ1-5 - - TRBV4-1 TGCGCCAGCAGCCAGGGTCAGGGTGGTTATCAGCCCCAGCATTTT CASSQGQGGYQPQHF
TRBJ2-7 - - TRBV7-2 TGTGCCAGCAGCTTAGGAGGGAGTCCCGTCTACGAGCAGTACTTC CASSLGGSPVYEQYF
TRBJ2-3 - TRBD1 TRBV30 TGTGCCTGGGATGGGGGACAGGGGATACCAGATACGCAGTATTTT CAWDGGQGIPDTQYF
TRBJ1-1 - - TRBV5-1 TGCGCCAGCACCCGCGAGGGGGTGATCGAAGGGACTGAAGCTTTCTTT CASTREGVIEGTEAFF
TRBJ2-3 - - TRBV23-1 TGCGCCAGCAGTCAATTACAGGGAAACACAGATACGCAGTATTTT CASSQLQGNTDTQYF
TRBJ2-5 - TRBD2 TRBV28 TGTGCCAGCAGTCCCCGCTGGCAGGGAGGGTTTGAGACCCAGTACTTC CASSPRWQGGFETQYF
TRBJ1-1 - TRBD1 TRBV18 TGTGCCAGCTCACCAGGACAGGGCCGGACTGAAGCTTTCTTT CASSPGQGRTEAFF
TRBJ2-3 - - TRBV12-3/TRBV12-4 TGTGCCAGCACTCGGGACTTCACAGATACGCAGTATTTT CASTRDFTDTQYF
TRBJ2-5 - - TRBV29-1 TGCAGCGTTGTGGGCCGATTACAAGAGACCCAGTACTTC CSVVGRLQETQYF
TRBJ2-3 once - TRBV27 TGTGCCAGCACCGAGACCTGGCGATCGTATACGCAGTATTTT CASTETWRSYTQYF
TRBJ1-5 - - TRBV19 TGTGCCAGTAGCCCTTGGGGCAGGGGTAGGTACAATCAGCCCCAGCATTTT CASSPWGRGRYNQPQHF
TRBJ1-2 once - TRBV15 TGTGCCACCAGCAGAGACTATCCGCCCAGGACGGGATTCTATGGCTACACCTTC CATSRDYPPRTGFYGYTF
TRBJ1-5 - TRBD1 TRBV27 TGTGCCAGCAGTCCACAGGGGGCGGATGGCAATCAGCCCCAGCATTTT CASSPQGADGNQPQHF
TRBJ2-4 - TRBD2 TRBV15 TGTGCCACCACCAGCGGGTATAGCGGGGGAAACATTCAGTACTTC CATTSGYSGGNIQYF
TRBJ2-5 - - TRBV12-3/TRBV12-4 TGTGCCAGCAGTCCCCGTTGGCCCGAGGGGACCCAGTACTTC CASSPRWPEGTQYF
TRBJ1-4 - - TRBV2 TGTGCCAGCAGTGAACAGGGCGGGAAAAAACTGTTTTTT CASSEQGGKKLFF
TRBJ1-1 - - TRBV23-1 TGCGCCAGCAGTCAAATCCCCAGGGGTCGTGATGAAGCTTTCTTT CASSQIPRGRDEAFF
TRBJ2-5 - TRBD1 TRBV20-1 TGCAGTGCTAGTGTATCCAGGGGGCGCCAAGAGACCCAGTACTTC CSASVSRGRQETQYF
TRBJ2-1 - - TRBV5-1 TGCGCCAGCAGCTTGGATGGGTTATCCTACAATGAGCAGTTCTTC CASSLDGLSYNEQFF